This T cell receptor beta chain was obtained from a study of shared clonotypes between healthy human individuals. Profiling relied on immunoSEQ multiplex PCR, and the TCRdb table lists in-frame clones only, not all of them. The sample shows 2.5 million or so clones, around nine tenths of them seen only once. Findings and limits, study-wide: Memory subsets generally showed smaller estimated richness than naive subsets did. Generation probabilities of non-shared clonotypes were lower (relative to those shared by all four donors).

Germline V lookup: CDR1 KGHSH, CDR2 LQKENI. The CDR3 has 12 residues. V was clipped by 1 base and J by 5 bases, with 5 bases between them. Note on this clone: Antigen: not known.

The sample comprised naive CD4+ T cells sorted from blood. Subset specified: CD45RA+ positively selected. The chain links TRBV18 to TRBJ1-2; D remains unclear. This clonotype was sampled from a man younger than 35 in good health. The CDR3 DNA sequence: TGTGCCAGCTCACCACAGGAATATGGCTACACCTTC. As protein: CASSPQEYGYTF.